The T cell receptor beta chain described here comes from a study of blood T cell repertoires in COVID-19. Study-level information: COVID-19 samples, acute and convalescent, were from the United States, Italy and Spain.

Participant age was about 18 to 89 years, and participants resided in fewer than 25 US areas. This clone was observed once. Per the original methods: Quantification of nucleated cells was approximated via reference gene primer amplification. Only in-frame clones appear in the TCRdb table, and some are missing; sequencing was by immunoSEQ multiplex PCR. V, J and clone size are those of that table, while D and trimming were read from the DNA. The top ten clones hold about 5.5% of a sample with 120,000 to 150,000 clones, around 82% of them seen once. The sequence came from a man aged 40-49 years with acute COVID-19. The source material was PBMCs or T cells enriched from blood (not recorded which).

The CDR3 is CASSRLTSGDTDTQYF. As DNA, the CDR3 is TGTGCCAGTAGTCGCCTTACTAGCGGGGACACAGATACGCAGTATTTT. This chain links TRBV19 with TRBJ2-3; 10 bases align to TRBD2. The CDR3 covers 16 residues. Trimming took 5 bases from V and 2 from J; bases not matched to a gene: 7. Germline V gives CDR1 LNHDA, CDR2 SQIVND (reference sequence).